This is a list of T cell receptor beta chains from one sample in a study of blood T cells in healthy people across ages. Via MiXCR, TCRdb re-called the 5' RACE reads, giving one row per CDR3 protein. Among some 900,000 distinct CDR3 sequences listed, roughly 50% were seen once. The sequenced sample was blood. All receptors derive from a man aged 25-40 years in good health. Each CDR3 is given with its conserved first and last residue. D genes are given only for firm matches. Rows give clone size only sometimes, using once, few, many, or a class for an expanded clone.

V gene: TRBV5-1
J gene: TRBJ2-1
clone size: -
D gene: -
CDR3 DNA: TGCGCCAGCAGCTTGGAAGGGATTCGGTCGGATGAGCAGTTCTTC
CDR3 protein: CASSLEGIRSDEQFF

V gene: TRBV18
J gene: TRBJ2-1
clone size: -
D gene: -
CDR3 DNA: TGTGCCAGCTCACCACCCATGAGCAGGGACAATGAGCAGTTCTTC
CDR3 protein: CASSPPMSRDNEQFF

V gene: TRBV7-8
J gene: TRBJ1-5
clone size: few
D gene: -
CDR3 DNA: TGTGCCAGCAGCTTATTTCAACAGGGTGACGGGAGTCAGCCCCAGCATTTT
CDR3 protein: CASSLFQQGDGSQPQHF

V gene: TRBV27
J gene: TRBJ2-6
clone size: few
D gene: -
CDR3 DNA: TGTGCCAGCGGATCACAGGGCTCTGGGGCCAACGTCCTGACTTTC
CDR3 protein: CASGSQGSGANVLTF

V gene: TRBV7-9
J gene: TRBJ2-7
clone size: -
D gene: TRBD1
CDR3 DNA: TGTGCCAGCAGCTCCGTGGGACAGGGCTACGAGCAGTACTTC
CDR3 protein: CASSSVGQGYEQYF

V gene: TRBV7-2
J gene: TRBJ1-6
clone size: few
D gene: -
CDR3 DNA: TGTGCCAGCAGCTCAAACAGGGTTCGCAATTCACCCCTCCACTTT
CDR3 protein: CASSSNRVRNSPLHF

V gene: TRBV4-1
J gene: TRBJ1-5
clone size: few
D gene: -
CDR3 DNA: TGCGCCAGCAGCCAAGAAGCCAGGGGAGGCAATCAGCCCCAGCATTTT
CDR3 protein: CASSQEARGGNQPQHF

V gene: TRBV6-6
J gene: TRBJ1-2
clone size: few
D gene: -
CDR3 DNA: TGTGCCAGCAGGGCAGGACAAAACAACTATGGCTACACCTTC
CDR3 protein: CASRAGQNNYGYTF

V gene: TRBV7-2
J gene: TRBJ1-2
clone size: few
D gene: -
CDR3 DNA: TGTGCCAGCAGCTTAGCGGAGGGCGGTATCTATGGCTACACCTTC
CDR3 protein: CASSLAEGGIYGYTF

V gene: TRBV3-1
J gene: TRBJ2-4
clone size: -
D gene: -
CDR3 DNA: TGTGCCAGCAGCCAAGGCTCGCGGCTAGCCAAAAACATTCAGTACTTC
CDR3 protein: CASSQGSRLAKNIQYF

V gene: TRBV7-9
J gene: TRBJ2-7
clone size: few
D gene: -
CDR3 DNA: TGTGCCAGCAGCTTAGGGCCAGTGGACCGCATTTACGAGCAGTACTTC
CDR3 protein: CASSLGPVDRIYEQYF

V gene: TRBV5-1
J gene: TRBJ1-2
clone size: once
D gene: -
CDR3 DNA: TGCGCCAGCAGCTATCAGGGATCGGGCGGCTACACCTTC
CDR3 protein: CASSYQGSGGYTF

V gene: TRBV6-2/TRBV6-3
J gene: TRBJ1-6
clone size: -
D gene: -
CDR3 DNA: TGTGCCAGCAGTTACTCTGGGCGCCCCACCCTCCACTTT
CDR3 protein: CASSYSGRPTLHF

V gene: TRBV4-1
J gene: TRBJ2-5
clone size: -
D gene: -
CDR3 DNA: TGCGCCAGCAGCCAAGTCGGGCTGTGGCAAGAGACCCAGTACTTC
CDR3 protein: CASSQVGLWQETQYF

V gene: TRBV27
J gene: TRBJ1-5
clone size: -
D gene: -
CDR3 DNA: TGTGCCAGCAGTTCCATACGGGGCGATGGGCAGCCCCAGCATTTT
CDR3 protein: CASSSIRGDGQPQHF